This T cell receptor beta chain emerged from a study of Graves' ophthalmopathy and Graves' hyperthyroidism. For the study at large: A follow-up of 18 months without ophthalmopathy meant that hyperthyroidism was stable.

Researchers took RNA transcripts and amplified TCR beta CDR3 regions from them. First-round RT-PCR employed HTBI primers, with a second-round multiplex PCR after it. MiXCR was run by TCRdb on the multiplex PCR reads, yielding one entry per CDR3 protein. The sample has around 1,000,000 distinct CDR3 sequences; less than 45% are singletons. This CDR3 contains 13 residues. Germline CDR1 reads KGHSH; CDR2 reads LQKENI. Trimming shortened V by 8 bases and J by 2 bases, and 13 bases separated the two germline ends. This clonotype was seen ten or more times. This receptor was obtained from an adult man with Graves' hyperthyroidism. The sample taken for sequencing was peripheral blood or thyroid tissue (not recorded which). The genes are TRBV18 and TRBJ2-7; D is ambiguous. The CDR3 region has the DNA TGTGCCAGCAGCCCGTCGGGTACCTACGAGCAGTACTTC. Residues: CASSPSGTYEQYF.